What follows describes a single T cell receptor (beta chain). Its target is unknown. Trimming removed 1 base from V and 0 bases from J, with 10 bases in between. The germline V gene encodes CDR1 MNHNS and CDR2 SASEGT. The CDR3 extends over 15 amino acids. The PCR contained 60 Vbeta and 13 Jbeta primers. Assay used: immunoSEQ multiplex PCR; TCRdb lists only in-frame clones, some missing. The sample lists about 180,000 clones, 76% seen once, with around 1.6% in the top ten. These data originate in a study of cytomegalovirus exposure and HLA in healthy donors. Study-wide findings and caveats: In a later analysis, TCR beta V- and J-gene trimming was associated with a missense DCLRE1C variant. Common viral pathogens seemed to be connected with several of the most significant clusters, according to a later analysis.

This clonotype originated in a man younger than 35 in good health and CMV-seronegative. V usage is TRBV6-1 and J usage is TRBJ2-7, with D possibly matching TRBD2 (6 bases). The sample comprised PBMCs. CDR3 sequence reads: CASSEGPSASYEQYF. The CDR3 DNA reads as TGTGCCAGCAGTGAAGGCCCTAGCGCCTCCTACGAGCAGTACTTC.